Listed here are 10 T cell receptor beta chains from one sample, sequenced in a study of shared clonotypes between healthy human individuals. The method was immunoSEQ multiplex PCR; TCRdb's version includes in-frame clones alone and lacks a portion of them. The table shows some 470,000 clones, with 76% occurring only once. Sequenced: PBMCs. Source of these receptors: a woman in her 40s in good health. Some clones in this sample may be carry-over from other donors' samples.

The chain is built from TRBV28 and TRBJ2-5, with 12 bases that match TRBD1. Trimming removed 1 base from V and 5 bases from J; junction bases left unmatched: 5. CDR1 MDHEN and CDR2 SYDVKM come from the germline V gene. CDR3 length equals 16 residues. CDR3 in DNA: TGTGCCAGCAGTTTATCCGGGACAGGGGGCTGGGAGACCCAGTACTTC. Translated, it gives CASSLSGTGGWETQYF.

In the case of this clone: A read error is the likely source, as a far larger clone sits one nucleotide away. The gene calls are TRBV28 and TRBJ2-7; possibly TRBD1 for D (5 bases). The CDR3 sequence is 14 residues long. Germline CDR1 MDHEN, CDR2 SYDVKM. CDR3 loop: CASPLQGTVCEQHF. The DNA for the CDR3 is TGTGCCAGCCCCCTCCAGGGAACCGTCTGCGAGCAGCACTTC.

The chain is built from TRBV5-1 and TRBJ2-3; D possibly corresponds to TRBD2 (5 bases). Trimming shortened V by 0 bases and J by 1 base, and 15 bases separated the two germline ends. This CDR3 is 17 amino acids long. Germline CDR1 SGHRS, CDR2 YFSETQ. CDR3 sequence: CASSLEPRGSGTDTQYF. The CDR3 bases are TGCGCCAGCAGCTTGGAGCCTAGAGGGTCGGGCACAGATACGCAGTATTTT.

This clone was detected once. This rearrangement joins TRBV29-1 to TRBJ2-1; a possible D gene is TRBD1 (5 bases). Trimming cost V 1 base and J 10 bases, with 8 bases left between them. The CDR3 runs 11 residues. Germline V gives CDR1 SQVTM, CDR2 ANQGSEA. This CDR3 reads CSVEVTVEQFF. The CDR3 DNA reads TGCAGCGTTGAAGTGACAGTGGAGCAGTTCTTC.

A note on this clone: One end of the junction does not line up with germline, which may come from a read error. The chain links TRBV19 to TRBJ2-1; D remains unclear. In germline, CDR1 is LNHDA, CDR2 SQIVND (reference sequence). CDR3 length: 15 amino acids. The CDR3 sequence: CASKPRRGSYNGQFF. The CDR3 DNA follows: TGTGCCAGTAAGCCCCGTCGTGGCTCCTACAATGGGCAGTTCTTC.

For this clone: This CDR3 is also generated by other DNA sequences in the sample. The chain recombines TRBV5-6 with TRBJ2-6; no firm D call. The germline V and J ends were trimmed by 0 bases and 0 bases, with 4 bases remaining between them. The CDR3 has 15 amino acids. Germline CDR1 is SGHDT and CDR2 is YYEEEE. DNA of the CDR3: TGTGCCAGCAGCTTGGGGGTCTCTGGGGCCAACGTCCTGACTTTC. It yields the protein CASSLGVSGANVLTF.

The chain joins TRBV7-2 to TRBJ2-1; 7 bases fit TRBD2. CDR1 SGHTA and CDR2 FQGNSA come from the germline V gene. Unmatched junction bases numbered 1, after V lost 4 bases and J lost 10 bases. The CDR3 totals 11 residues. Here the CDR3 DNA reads TGTGCCAGCAGCTACGGGGGGGAGCAGTTCTTC. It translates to CASSYGGEQFF.

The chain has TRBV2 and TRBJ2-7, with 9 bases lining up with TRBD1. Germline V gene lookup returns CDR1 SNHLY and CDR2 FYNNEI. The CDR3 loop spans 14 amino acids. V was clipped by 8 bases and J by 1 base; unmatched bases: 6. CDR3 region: CASRKQGASYEQYF. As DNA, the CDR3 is TGTGCCAGCCGGAAACAGGGGGCATCCTACGAGCAGTACTTC.

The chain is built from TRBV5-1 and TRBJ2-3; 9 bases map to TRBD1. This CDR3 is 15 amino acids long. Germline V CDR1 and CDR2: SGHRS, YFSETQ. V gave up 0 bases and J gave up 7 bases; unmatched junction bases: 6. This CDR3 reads CASSLGPGQGNTQYF. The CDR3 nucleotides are TGCGCCAGCAGCTTGGGGCCGGGACAGGGAAATACGCAGTATTTT.

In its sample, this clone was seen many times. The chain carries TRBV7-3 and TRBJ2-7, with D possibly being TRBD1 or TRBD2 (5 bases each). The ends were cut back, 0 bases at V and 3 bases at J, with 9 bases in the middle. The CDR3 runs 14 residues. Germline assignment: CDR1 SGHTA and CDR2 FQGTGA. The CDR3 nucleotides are TGTGCCAGCAGCTTAACCGGGACGGGCTACGAGCAGTACTTC. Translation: CASSLTGTGYEQYF.